The 10 T cell receptor beta chains reported below all come from one sample, sequenced in a study of control samples from healthy donors and cancer patients. Measured with immunoSEQ multiplex PCR; TCRdb has only the in-frame clones, and not every one. This sample yields roughly 92,000 clones, of which about 86% are seen a single time; over 0.95% belongs to the top ten. Specimen: blood. Receptors originate from a woman between 45 and 65 years old in good health.

This chain links TRBV29-1 with TRBJ1-1, with TRBD1 matching 10 bases. The CDR3 length is 16 residues. Germline V lookup: CDR1 SQVTM, CDR2 ANQGSEA. The V gene end was trimmed by 3 bases and the J gene end by 0 bases; junction bases not matched to a gene: 7. For the CDR3, the DNA is TGCAGCGTTGACGACAGGGGGCGAGAAATGAACACTGAAGCTTTCTTT. Its translation: CSVDDRGREMNTEAFF. Drawing the rest from reference TRBV29-1 and TRBJ1-1, the complete variable domain is SAVISQKPSRDICQRGTSLTIQCQVDSQVTMMFWYRQQPGQSLTLIATANQGSEATYESGFVIDKFPISRPNLTFSTLTVSNMSPEDSSIYLCSVDDRGREMNTEAFFGQGTRLTVV.

The chain uses TRBV18 and TRBJ1-1; 9 nucleotides agree with TRBD1. Per germline, CDR1 KGHSH and CDR2 LQKENI. V lost 5 bases, J lost 1 base, and 5 bases stayed unmatched. This CDR3 comprises 15 residues. CDR3 in DNA: TGTGCCAGCTCAGGCTTACAGGGGGCGAACACTGAAGCTTTCTTT. It is translated as CASSGLQGANTEAFF.

Here the CDR3 reads CASRTGYGNTIYF. CDR3 nucleotide sequence: TGTGCCAGCAGAACAGGGTACGGAAACACCATATATTTT. V gene TRBV12-3 or TRBV12-4 combines with J gene TRBJ1-3, with D possibly being TRBD1 (6 bases). The V gene lost 6 bases and the J gene lost 4 bases, with 10 bases spanning the gap. CDR3 length: 13 amino acids.

This chain uses TRBV5-8 with TRBJ2-3; 10 bases fit TRBD2. The CDR3 sequence is 15 residues long. J lost 4 bases, V lost 2 bases, and 4 bases had no gene match. Germline V gene lookup returns CDR1 SGHTS and CDR2 YDEGEE. This chain's CDR3 is CASSFSGRAADTQYF. CDR3 DNA sequence: TGTGCCAGCAGCTTCAGCGGGAGGGCAGCAGATACGCAGTATTTT.

The chain employs TRBV18 and TRBJ1-1; TRBD1 agrees at 8 bases. V shed 1 base, J shed 6 bases, and the junction held 7 bases outside the gene matches. The CDR3 length is 15 residues. Germline assignment: CDR1 KGHSH and CDR2 LQKENI. The chain's CDR3 is CASSPLRTGSPEAFF. CDR3 sequence (DNA): TGTGCCAGCTCACCACTACGGACAGGGAGCCCTGAAGCTTTCTTT.

V is TRBV18 and J is TRBJ2-3, with 9 bases identical to TRBD1. V dropped 6 bases and J dropped 2; count of bases not matched to a gene: 9. The length of the CDR3 is 16 residues. Germline V CDR1 and CDR2: KGHSH, LQKENI. This CDR3 is CASSPRQGGVTDTQYF. The CDR3 DNA reads as TGTGCCAGCTCCCCCAGACAGGGGGGAGTCACAGATACGCAGTATTTT.

The chain employs TRBV3-1 (or the pseudogene TRBV3-2) and TRBJ1-3, with D possibly matching TRBD1 (6 bases). The CDR3 loop spans 16 amino acids. Trimming took 1 base from V and 3 from J, leaving 13 bases between them. CDR1 and CDR2 from the germline V gene are LGHDT and YNNKEL (reference sequence). The chain's CDR3 is CASSQVRGAGGNTIYF. The CDR3 DNA is TGTGCCAGCAGCCAAGTTCGGGGGGCTGGTGGAAACACCATATATTTT.

The rearrangement uses TRBV5-1 and TRBJ1-1; D perhaps matches TRBD1 (5 bases). Per germline, CDR1 SGHRS and CDR2 YFSETQ. The CDR3 sequence is 15 residues long. V gave up 2 bases and J gave up 5 bases, with 16 bases separating them. The CDR3 loop is CASSLGSGQGTEAFF. Written as DNA, the CDR3 is TGCGCCAGCAGCTTAGGTTCGGGGCAAGGGACTGAAGCTTTCTTT.

This chain joins TRBV28 and TRBJ1-1; 7 positions agree with TRBD1. Germline lookup yields CDR1 MDHEN and CDR2 SYDVKM. Trimming cost V 6 bases and J 0 bases; bases outside gene matches: 13. This CDR3 comprises 17 residues. CDR3 nucleotide sequence: TGTGCCAGCAGCCCGAACCGCTGGGACAGTTTGAACACTGAAGCTTTCTTT. Translating gives CASSPNRWDSLNTEAFF.

This clone was counted only a few times. The rearrangement links TRBV9 to TRBJ1-6, with unresolved D. CDR1 and CDR2 from the germline V gene are SGDLS and YYNGEE. This CDR3 region has 14 residues. V was pared by 3 bases and J by 2 bases, with 6 bases between. CDR3 DNA sequence: TGTGCCAGCAGCGAGGACGCCTATAATTCACCCCTCCACTTT. As protein: CASSEDAYNSPLHF.